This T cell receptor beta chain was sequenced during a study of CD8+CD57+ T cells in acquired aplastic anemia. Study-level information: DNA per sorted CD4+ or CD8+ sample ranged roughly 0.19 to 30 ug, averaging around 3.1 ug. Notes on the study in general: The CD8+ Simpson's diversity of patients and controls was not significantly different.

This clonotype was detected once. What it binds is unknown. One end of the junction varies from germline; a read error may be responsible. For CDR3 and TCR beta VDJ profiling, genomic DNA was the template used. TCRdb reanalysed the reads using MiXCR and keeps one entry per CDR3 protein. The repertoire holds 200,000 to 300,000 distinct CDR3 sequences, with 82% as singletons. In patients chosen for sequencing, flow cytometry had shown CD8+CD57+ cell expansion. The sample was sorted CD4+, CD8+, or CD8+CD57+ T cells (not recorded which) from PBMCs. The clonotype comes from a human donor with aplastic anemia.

CDR3 loop: CASSLAGSHEQQF. CDR3 nucleotide sequence: TGTGCCAGCAGCTTAGCGGGGAGTCATGAGCAGCAGTTT. The chain joins TRBV7-8 to TRBJ2-1, with D possibly matching TRBD2 (5 bases). The CDR3 is 13 amino acids. Germline V gene sequence: CDR1 SGHVS, CDR2 FQNEAQ.